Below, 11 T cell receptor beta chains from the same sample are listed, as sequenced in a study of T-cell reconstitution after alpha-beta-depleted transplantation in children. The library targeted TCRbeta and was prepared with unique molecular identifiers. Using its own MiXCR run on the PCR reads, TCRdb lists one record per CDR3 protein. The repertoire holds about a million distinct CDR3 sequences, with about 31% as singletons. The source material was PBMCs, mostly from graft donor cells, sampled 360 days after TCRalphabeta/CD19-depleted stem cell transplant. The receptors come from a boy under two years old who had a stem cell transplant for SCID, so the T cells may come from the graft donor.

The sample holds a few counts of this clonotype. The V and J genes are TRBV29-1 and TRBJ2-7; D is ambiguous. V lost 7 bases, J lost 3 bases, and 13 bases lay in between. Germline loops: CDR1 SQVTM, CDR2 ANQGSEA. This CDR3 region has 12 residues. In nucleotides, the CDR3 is TGCAGCGCCAAACCGGACGGCTACGAGCAGTACTTC. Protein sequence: CSAKPDGYEQYF.

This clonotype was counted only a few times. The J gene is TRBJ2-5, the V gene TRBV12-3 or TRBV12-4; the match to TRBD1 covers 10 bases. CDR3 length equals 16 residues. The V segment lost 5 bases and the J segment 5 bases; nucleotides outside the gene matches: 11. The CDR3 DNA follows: TGTGCCAGCAGTCCAACGGCCGGGACAGGGGTGGAGACCCAGTACTTC. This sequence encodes CASSPTAGTGVETQYF.

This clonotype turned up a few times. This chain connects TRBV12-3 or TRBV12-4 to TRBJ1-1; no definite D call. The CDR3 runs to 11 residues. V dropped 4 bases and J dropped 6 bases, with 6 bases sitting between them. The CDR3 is CASSSIAEAFF. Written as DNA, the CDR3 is TGTGCCAGCAGTTCAATCGCTGAAGCTTTCTTT.

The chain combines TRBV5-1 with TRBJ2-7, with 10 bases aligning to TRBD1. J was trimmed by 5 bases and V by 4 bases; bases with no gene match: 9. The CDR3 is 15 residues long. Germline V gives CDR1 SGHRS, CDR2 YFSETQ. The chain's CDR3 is CASSPENGQGDEQYF. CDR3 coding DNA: TGCGCCAGCAGCCCCGAAAACGGACAGGGGGACGAGCAGTACTTC.

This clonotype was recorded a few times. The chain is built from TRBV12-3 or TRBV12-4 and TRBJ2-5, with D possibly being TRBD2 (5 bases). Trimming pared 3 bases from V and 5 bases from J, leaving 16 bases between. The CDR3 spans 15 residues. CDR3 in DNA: TGTGCCAGCAGTTTCGGTTTGGCGGGCTCGGAGACCCAGTACTTC. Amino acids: CASSFGLAGSETQYF.

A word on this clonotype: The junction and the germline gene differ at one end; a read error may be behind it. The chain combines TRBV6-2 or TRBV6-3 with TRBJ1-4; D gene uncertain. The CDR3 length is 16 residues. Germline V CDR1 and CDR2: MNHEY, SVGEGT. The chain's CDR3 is CTSSYTYGPVREKLFF. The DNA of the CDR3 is TGTACCAGCAGTTACACCTACGGTCCCGTCCGTGAAAAACTGTTTTTT.

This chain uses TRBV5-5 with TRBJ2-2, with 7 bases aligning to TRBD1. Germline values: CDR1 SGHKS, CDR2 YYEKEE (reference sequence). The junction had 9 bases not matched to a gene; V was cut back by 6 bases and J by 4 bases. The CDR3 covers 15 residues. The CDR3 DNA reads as TGTGCCAGCACCACCCTCCGGGACAGCACCGGGGAGCTGTTTTTT. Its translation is CASTTLRDSTGELFF.

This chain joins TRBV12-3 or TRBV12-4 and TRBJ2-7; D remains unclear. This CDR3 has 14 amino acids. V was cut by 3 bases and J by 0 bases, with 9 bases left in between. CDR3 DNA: TGTGCCAGCAGTTTCTGGGCCGGCTCCTACGAGCAGTACTTC. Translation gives CASSFWAGSYEQYF.

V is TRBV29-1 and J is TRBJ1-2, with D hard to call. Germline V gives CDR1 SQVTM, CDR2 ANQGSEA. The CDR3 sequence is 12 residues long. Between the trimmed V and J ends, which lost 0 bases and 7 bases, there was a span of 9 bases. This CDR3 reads CSVEEVSGGYTF. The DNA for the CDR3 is TGCAGCGTTGAAGAGGTTAGCGGTGGCTACACCTTC.

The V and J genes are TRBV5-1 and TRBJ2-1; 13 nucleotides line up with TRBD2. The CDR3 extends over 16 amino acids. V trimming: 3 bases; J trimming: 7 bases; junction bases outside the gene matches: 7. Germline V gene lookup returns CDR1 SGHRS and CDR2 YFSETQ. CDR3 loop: CASSYLLAGGPNEQFF. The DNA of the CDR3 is TGCGCCAGCAGCTACCTACTAGCGGGGGGGCCAAATGAGCAGTTCTTC.

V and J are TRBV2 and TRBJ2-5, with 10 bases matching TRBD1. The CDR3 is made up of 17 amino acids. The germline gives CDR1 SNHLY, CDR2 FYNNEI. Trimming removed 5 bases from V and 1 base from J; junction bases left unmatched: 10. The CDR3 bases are TGTGCCAGCAGTAAACGAGACAGGGGGCGCTTCCAAGAGACCCAGTACTTC. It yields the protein CASSKRDRGRFQETQYF.